This passage covers 23 T cell receptor beta chains from one sample sequenced in a study of PD-L1 blockade in urothelial cancer. Clones were sequenced by immunoSEQ multiplex PCR, and TCRdb holds only the in-frame ones, with some missing. The sample shows tens of thousands of clones, around 87% of them seen only once. The sequencing used PBMCs, collected around atezolizumab (anti-PD-L1) treatment. Source of these receptors: a man aged 60 to 75 with urothelial cancer.

The rearrangement links TRBV18 to TRBJ2-3; TRBD2 matches at 8 bases. The CDR3 contains 20 residues. V was clipped by 2 bases and J by 4 bases; unmatched bases: 20. Germline CDR1 KGHSH, CDR2 LQKENI. In nucleotides, the CDR3 is TGTGCCAGCTCACCAGGGGCACTAGCGGACTACTTCATGGTATCAGATACGCAGTATTTT. This translates into CASSPGALADYFMVSDTQYF.

The chain carries TRBV7-9 and TRBJ1-2, with a tentative D call TRBD1 (6 bases). V shed 5 bases and J shed 4 bases, with 11 bases lying between them. CDR3 length: 13 amino acids. Per germline, CDR1 SEHNR and CDR2 FQNEAQ (reference sequence). In nucleotides, the CDR3 is TGTGCCAGCAGCATTACAGGGTTCTATGGCTACACCTTC. Translated: CASSITGFYGYTF.

This chain links TRBV4-2 with TRBJ1-1; D may be TRBD1 (5 bases). The CDR3 length is 15 residues. Germline-derived CDR1 and CDR2 are LGHNA and YNFKEQ. Trimming shortened V by 3 bases and J by 1 base, and 12 bases separated the two germline ends. This CDR3 reads CASSQAFTGNTEAFF. The CDR3 DNA reads as TGTGCCAGCAGCCAGGCCTTCACAGGGAACACTGAAGCTTTCTTT.

This clone came up once. The chain is built from TRBV6-5 and TRBJ1-2; weak D call: TRBD1 (5 bases). The germline V gene encodes CDR1 MNHEY and CDR2 SVGAGI. Trimming left V 0 bases short and J 4 bases short, with 9 bases between. The CDR3 is 14 amino acids. For the CDR3, the DNA is TGTGCCAGCAGTTACTCGACAGCTAGCTATGGCTACACCTTC. It encodes CASSYSTASYGYTF.

The chain uses TRBV19 and TRBJ2-7; a possible D gene is TRBD1 (6 bases). Germline assignment: CDR1 LNHDA and CDR2 SQIVND (reference sequence). V dropped 1 base and J dropped 0 bases, with 16 bases sitting between them. The CDR3 totals 17 residues. The CDR3 protein is CASSIGGGTRLSYEQYF. DNA for the CDR3: TGTGCCAGTAGTATAGGAGGTGGGACAAGACTCTCCTACGAGCAGTACTTC.

The gene calls are TRBV5-1 and TRBJ1-1; D might be TRBD1 (6 bases). The germline V and J ends were trimmed by 2 bases and 0 bases, with 11 bases remaining between them. The germline V gene has CDR1 SGHRS and CDR2 YFSETQ. The CDR3 extends over 15 amino acids. The CDR3 DNA sequence: TGCGCCAGCAGCTTACAGGGCTCGGTGAACACTGAAGCTTTCTTT. This sequence encodes CASSLQGSVNTEAFF.

The V gene is TRBV4-1, the J gene TRBJ1-2; 9 nucleotides match TRBD1. There are 14 residues in the CDR3. V shed 4 bases and J 8 bases; nucleotides not matched to a gene: 8. Germline CDR1 is MGHRA and CDR2 is YSYEKL. CDR3 amino acids: CASSPRTGVKGYTF. The CDR3 DNA reads as TGCGCCAGCAGCCCGCGGACAGGGGTAAAGGGCTACACCTTC.

The chain is built from TRBV4-3 and TRBJ2-6, with D maybe TRBD2 (5 bases). V was pared by 2 bases and J by 0 bases, with 14 bases between. The germline V gene has CDR1 LGHNA and CDR2 YSLEER. The CDR3 runs 18 residues. The CDR3, as DNA: TGCGCCAGCAGCCAATATCGGGGATCCAGCTCTGGGGCCAACGTCCTGACTTTC. Translating it yields CASSQYRGSSSGANVLTF.

The V call is TRBV28, the J call TRBJ1-1; 8 nucleotides align to TRBD1. The J segment lost 10 bases and the V segment lost 3 bases, leaving 13 bases of the junction unmatched. Germline-derived CDR1 and CDR2 are MDHEN and SYDVKM. CDR3 length: 15 amino acids. The CDR3 DNA reads TGTGCCAGCAGTTTTACGCGCGGACAGGGAAGTAGAGCTTTCTTT. It is translated as CASSFTRGQGSRAFF.

The chain links TRBV19 to TRBJ1-6; no clear D. The CDR3 consists of 13 residues. CDR1 LNHDA and CDR2 SQIVND come from the germline V gene (reference sequence). V lost 4 bases and J 14 bases, leaving 15 bases between the germline ends. CDR3 coding DNA: TGTGCCAGTAGTAACACGGATGCGGGATCCCTCCACTTT. The encoded protein is CASSNTDAGSLHF.

This clone was picked up one time. The rearrangement links TRBV28 to TRBJ2-2; 11 nucleotides align to TRBD1. Germline V gives CDR1 MDHEN, CDR2 SYDVKM. V was clipped by 6 bases and J by 6 bases; unmatched bases: 6. The length of the CDR3 is 15 residues. Here the CDR3 reads CASRSLGQGAGELFF. CDR3 nucleotide sequence: TGTGCCAGCAGAAGCCTGGGACAGGGGGCCGGGGAGCTGTTTTTT.

The sample holds a few counts of this clone. The rearrangement joins TRBV28 to TRBJ1-2; D ambiguous. The length of the CDR3 is 12 residues. The V end was cut by 6 bases, the J end by 7 bases, with 12 bases between. The V gene's germline CDR1 is MDHEN and CDR2 SYDVKM. The CDR3 DNA reads as TGTGCCAGCAGCGCGGGTGATCGTGGCTACACCTTC. It yields the protein CASSAGDRGYTF.

Only one count was recorded for this clone. The chain couples TRBV9 to TRBJ2-1; D is possibly TRBD2 (5 bases). V lost 6 bases, J lost 2 bases, and 15 bases lay in between. In germline, CDR1 is SGDLS, CDR2 YYNGEE. The CDR3 covers 15 residues. CDR3 nucleotides: TGTGCCAGCACCAAAGATGGGGAGACCTACAATGAGCAGTTCTTC. Encoded protein: CASTKDGETYNEQFF.

The sample holds a few counts of this clone. The gene calls are TRBV9 and TRBJ2-1, with a tentative D call TRBD2 (6 bases). CDR3 length: 16 residues. CDR1 is SGDLS, CDR2 YYNGEE, per germline. V was pared by 0 bases and J by 9 bases, with 19 bases between. In DNA form, the CDR3 reads TGTGCCAGCAGCGTAGTTGGACGGGAGCAGATCGGTGAGCAGTTCTTC. Protein: CASSVVGREQIGEQFF.

The gene calls are TRBV6-1 and TRBJ2-1, with a tentative D call TRBD2 (5 bases). Per germline, CDR1 MNHNS and CDR2 SASEGT. V lost 3 bases to trimming and J lost 3 bases, with 9 bases between them. This CDR3 has 14 amino acids. This CDR3 reads CASSEPADYNEQFF. The CDR3 region has the DNA TGTGCCAGCAGTGAGCCAGCGGACTACAATGAGCAGTTCTTC.

The J gene is TRBJ2-1, the V gene TRBV5-1, with 7 positions matching TRBD1. The V and J ends lost 5 bases and 10 bases, in that order; junction bases with no gene match: 18. Germline lookup yields CDR1 SGHRS and CDR2 YFSETQ. The CDR3 is 16 amino acids. The DNA for the CDR3 is TGCGCCAGCAGGGTAACCGGGACAGATAATTACAGGGAGCAGTTCTTC. Translation gives CASRVTGTDNYREQFF.

The chain links TRBV7-3 to TRBJ2-1, with 12 nucleotides matching TRBD2. The CDR3 spans 15 residues. Germline V gives CDR1 SGHTA, CDR2 FQGTGA. The V segment lost 5 bases and the J segment 2 bases; nucleotides outside the gene matches: 1. CDR3: CASSLAGGTYNEQFF. CDR3 nucleotides: TGTGCCAGCAGCCTAGCGGGGGGGACCTACAATGAGCAGTTCTTC.

The V and J genes are TRBV28 and TRBJ1-2; 11 bases agree with TRBD1. This CDR3 is built from 15 residues. The J segment lost 4 bases and the V segment lost 6 bases, leaving 7 bases of the junction unmatched. Germline V gene sequence: CDR1 MDHEN, CDR2 SYDVKM. CDR3 residues: CASRDAGTGGYGYTF. CDR3 bases: TGTGCCAGCAGAGACGCCGGGACAGGGGGCTATGGCTACACCTTC.

This chain links TRBV7-8 with TRBJ2-2; D possibly corresponds to TRBD1 (6 bases). The CDR3 is 14 amino acids. V was clipped by 5 bases and J by 8 bases, with 15 bases between them. Looked up from germline, CDR1 is SGHVS and CDR2 is FQNEAQ. This CDR3 is CASSEGVVWGELFF. As DNA, the CDR3 is TGTGCCAGCAGCGAGGGGGTCGTTTGGGGGGAGCTGTTTTTT.

The chain links TRBV2 to TRBJ1-5, with a possible D match to TRBD1 (5 bases). The CDR3 spans 14 residues. Germline V gene data show CDR1 as SNHLY and CDR2 as FYNNEI. Trimming stripped 8 bases from V and 0 bases from J, with 11 bases between. This CDR3 reads CASHDSYSNQPQHF. Here the CDR3 DNA reads TGTGCCAGCCACGACAGCTATAGCAATCAGCCCCAGCATTTT.

The rearrangement uses TRBV7-3 and TRBJ2-3; TRBD2 is a possible D gene (7 bases). The CDR3 covers 16 residues. Germline V lookup: CDR1 SGHTA, CDR2 FQGTGA. Between the trimmed V and J ends, which lost 2 bases and 0 bases, there was a span of 12 bases. The CDR3 DNA is TGTGCCAGCAGCTTATCGGGGGGCCAGAGCACAGATACGCAGTATTTT. Translating gives CASSLSGGQSTDTQYF.

This clone has a single count. The rearrangement links TRBV18 to TRBJ2-2, with D perhaps TRBD2 (6 bases). V was cut by 3 bases and J by 7 bases, with 12 bases left in between. Per germline, CDR1 KGHSH and CDR2 LQKENI. CDR3 size: 14 residues. In DNA form, the CDR3 reads TGTGCCAGCTCACCCACCCTGGAGGGCGGGGAGCTGTTTTTT. It codes for CASSPTLEGGELFF.

The chain is built from TRBV5-1 and TRBJ1-5, with 7 bases aligning to TRBD1. The CDR3 is 13 residues long. With V trimmed by 8 bases and J by 3 bases, 5 bases remained unmatched. Germline V gives CDR1 SGHRS, CDR2 YFSETQ. The CDR3 loop is CASLQGHNQPQHF. For the CDR3, the DNA is TGCGCCAGTCTACAGGGGCACAATCAGCCCCAGCATTTT.